The 15 T cell receptor beta chains given below trace back to one sample, sequenced in a study of immune cell composition in non-small cell lung cancer. The table came from immunoSEQ multiplex PCR; TCRdb's copy has only in-frame clones and leaves some out. The sample includes more than 950 clones, about 81% of them seen just once. Normal lung was sampled as far from the tumour as possible, at least 3 cm. Specimen: non-adjacent lung tissue. Source of these receptors: a human donor with non-small cell lung cancer.

The V and J genes are TRBV27 and TRBJ1-1; tentative D call: TRBD1 (6 bases). The germline V gene encodes CDR1 MNHEY and CDR2 SMNVEV (reference sequence). This CDR3 is 16 amino acids long. V was cut by 2 bases and J by 4 bases, with 17 bases left in between. The CDR3 sequence is CASSLGFRGGTTEAFF. CDR3 bases: TGTGCCAGCAGTTTAGGGTTCAGGGGTGGGACCACTGAAGCTTTCTTT.

The rearrangement links TRBV18 to TRBJ1-3; D is uncertain. The germline V gene has CDR1 KGHSH and CDR2 LQKENI. The CDR3 contains 17 residues. V gave up 3 bases and J gave up 0 bases, with 15 bases separating them. Written as DNA, the CDR3 is TGTGCCAGCTCACCGCAAAACAGCTTTAGCTCTGGAAACACCATATATTTT. It translates to CASSPQNSFSSGNTIYF.

The rearrangement joins TRBV5-8 to TRBJ2-5; TRBD1 matches at 8 bases. Germline CDR1 and CDR2: SGHTS and YDEGEE. Losses at the gene ends were 4 bases for V and 5 bases for J; bases not matched to a gene: 7. This CDR3 spans 14 amino acids. CDR3 coding DNA: TGTGCCAGCAGCCGACAGGGGCAGCGGGAGACCCAGTACTTC. This sequence encodes CASSRQGQRETQYF.

The J gene is TRBJ2-1, the V gene TRBV10-1; 12 bases fit TRBD2. The CDR3 is 13 amino acids. J was trimmed by 10 bases and V by 6 bases; bases with no gene match: 4. CDR1 is WNHNN, CDR2 SYGVQD, per germline (reference sequence). CDR3 nucleotide sequence: TGCGCCAGCAGCTTCGGGACTAGCGGGGAGCAGTTCTTC. This codes for CASSFGTSGEQFF.

The chain links TRBV10-3 to TRBJ1-5, with TRBD1 as a possible D gene (6 bases). V gave up 2 bases and J gave up 3 bases, with 11 bases separating them. CDR3 length: 15 amino acids. Germline V gives CDR1 ENHRY, CDR2 SYGVKD. For the CDR3, the DNA is TGTGCCATCAGTGAGACAGGGACCACCAATCAGCCCCAGCATTTT. Protein: CAISETGTTNQPQHF.

The rearrangement uses TRBV7-9 and TRBJ1-3; possible D gene TRBD1, 5 bases. Germline V gene data show CDR1 as SEHNR and CDR2 as FQNEAQ (reference sequence). V was shortened by 4 bases and J by 3 bases, with 16 bases between the two germline ends. The CDR3 runs to 16 residues. CDR3: CASSSYAGLSGNTIYF. The CDR3 coding sequence is TGTGCCAGCAGCTCCTATGCGGGGCTGAGTGGAAACACCATATATTTT.

The gene calls are TRBV2 and TRBJ1-4; D remains unclear. The germline gives CDR1 SNHLY, CDR2 FYNNEI. The CDR3 is 14 residues long. Trimming pared 4 bases from V and 8 bases from J, leaving 14 bases between. The CDR3 region is CASSVERVGEKLFF. CDR3 in DNA: TGTGCCAGCAGTGTTGAGAGGGTTGGGGAAAAACTGTTTTTT.

For the CDR3, the DNA is TGTGCCAGCAGTTACCTAGCGGGGGGAGATACGCAGTATTTT. Translating gives CASSYLAGGDTQYF. The chain employs TRBV2 and TRBJ2-3, with 11 bases that match TRBD2. Germline V gives CDR1 SNHLY, CDR2 FYNNEI. This CDR3 is built from 14 residues. Trimming took 5 bases from V and 5 from J; bases not matched to a gene: 3.

The chain has TRBV19 and TRBJ2-5; the match to TRBD2 covers 12 bases. The CDR3 has 15 residues. Germline CDR1 and CDR2: LNHDA and SQIVND (reference sequence). Trimming removed 4 bases from V and 5 bases from J; junction bases left unmatched: 5. The CDR3 DNA is TGTGCCAGTAGTACGACTAGCGGGAGTTACGAGACCCAGTACTTC. The encoded protein is CASSTTSGSYETQYF.

The chain is built from TRBV7-2 and TRBJ2-7, with 10 bases matching TRBD2. Germline CDR1 SGHTA, CDR2 FQGNSA. V shed 2 bases, J shed 2 bases, and the junction held 6 bases outside the gene matches. This CDR3 is 16 amino acids long. CDR3 amino acids: CASSLLPLAGAYEQYF. As DNA, the CDR3 is TGTGCCAGCAGCTTACTGCCTCTAGCGGGGGCCTACGAGCAGTACTTC.

This clone has just a few counts. This chain links TRBV6-4 with TRBJ2-2; D possibly corresponds to TRBD1 (6 bases). CDR1 and CDR2 (germline): MRHNA, SNTAGT. The CDR3 covers 14 residues. V was clipped by 6 bases and J by 3 bases, with 11 bases between them. In DNA, the CDR3 is TGTGCCAGCAGGCCGAAGGGGGACACCGGGGAGCTGTTTTTT. Its translation: CASRPKGDTGELFF.

The rearrangement joins TRBV5-8 to TRBJ2-5, with a possible D match to TRBD1 (5 bases). This CDR3 has 14 amino acids. Germline CDR1 SGHTS, CDR2 YDEGEE. Between the trimmed V and J ends, which lost 2 bases and 7 bases, there was a span of 15 bases. CDR3 protein: CASSFSESDRTQYF. CDR3 bases: TGTGCCAGCAGCTTCTCAGAGTCCGACAGGACCCAGTACTTC.

The chain recombines TRBV30 with TRBJ1-6; D uncertain. CDR1 is GTSNPN and CDR2 is SVGIG in the germline V gene (reference sequence). This CDR3 comprises 13 residues. Trimming left V 6 bases short and J 4 bases short, with 10 bases between. CDR3 in DNA: TGTGCCTGCCGCGGCGAATATAATTCACCCCTCCACTTT. Encoded protein: CACRGEYNSPLHF.

This chain links TRBV11-2 with TRBJ1-2, with 10 bases matching TRBD1. The V segment lost 0 bases and the J segment 4 bases; nucleotides outside the gene matches: 5. This CDR3 comprises 16 residues. From germline, CDR1 is SGHAT and CDR2 FQNNGV. This CDR3 is CASSLDRTGGLYGYTF. CDR3 sequence (DNA): TGTGCCAGCAGCTTAGATAGGACAGGGGGACTCTATGGCTACACCTTC.

This chain joins TRBV30 and TRBJ2-7; 10 bases line up with TRBD2. Germline CDR1 reads GTSNPN; CDR2 reads SVGIG (reference sequence). The CDR3 consists of 14 residues. V shed 7 bases and J 6 bases; nucleotides not matched to a gene: 12. The CDR3 loop is CASGGLAGVSEQYF. The DNA for the CDR3 is TGTGCCTCGGGGGGGCTAGCGGGAGTCAGCGAGCAGTACTTC.